This T cell receptor (beta chain) stems from a study of blood T cell repertoires in COVID-19. Study context: Donors in the United States, Italy and Spain gave samples during acute or convalescent COVID-19. T cells, B-cell-depleted T cells, or PBMCs supplied cDNA or gDNA.

Authors' analysis steps: Amplification of reference gene primers provided the estimated nucleated cell counts. Only in-frame clones appear in the TCRdb table, and some are missing; sequencing was by immunoSEQ multiplex PCR. Clonal size and the V and J genes are those of that table, whereas D and trimming came from the DNA. The repertoire holds approximately 300,000 clones, with 75% to 95% as singletons. Germline values: CDR1 SGHTA, CDR2 FQGTGA. This CDR3 region has 15 residues. The V segment lost 3 bases and the J segment 5 bases; nucleotides outside the gene matches: 7. Seattle researchers signed up patients amid active infection and tracked them longitudinally.

The source is a woman aged 30 to 39 with COVID-19, enrolled during active disease. The sequenced sample was peripheral blood. J is TRBJ2-5 and V is TRBV7-3, with 9 bases fitting TRBD1. The CDR3 protein is CASSFKTGGSETQYF. The CDR3 nucleotides read TGTGCCAGCAGCTTCAAGACAGGGGGGAGTGAGACCCAGTACTTC.